A single sample gave rise to the 11 T cell receptor beta chains below, sequenced in a study of PD-L1 blockade in urothelial cancer. Sequencing was performed with immunoSEQ multiplex PCR; in TCRdb, only in-frame clones are kept and a portion is missing. The sample carries roughly 50,000 clones, around nine tenths recorded once. Time point defined: pretreatment peripheral blood. The material was PBMCs, obtained around atezolizumab (anti-PD-L1) treatment. The receptors come from a woman aged 55-70 years with urothelial cancer.

Concerning this clone itself: Sequence at one end of the junction differs from germline and may be a read error. The rearrangement uses TRBV6-6 and TRBJ2-2, with 12 bases matching TRBD1. Germline loops: CDR1 MNHNY, CDR2 SVGAGI (reference sequence). The CDR3 runs to 16 residues. CDR3 region: CASSWGQGANTGELFF. The CDR3 nucleotides read TGTGCCAGCAGTTGGGGACAGGGGGCGAATACCGGGGAGCTGTTTTTT.

The chain has TRBV19 and TRBJ1-4; D remains unclear. Trimming removed 8 bases at V and 8 bases at J, with 18 bases between. This CDR3 is built from 14 residues. Germline assignment: CDR1 LNHDA and CDR2 SQIVND (reference sequence). The CDR3 nucleotides are TGTGCCAGTGGAGGAGGACTACGCGCGGAAAAACTGTTTTTT. It encodes CASGGGLRAEKLFF.

The chain links TRBV5-1 to TRBJ2-5; 12 nucleotides match TRBD2. Trimming at V came to 2 bases and at J to 5 bases, leaving 10 bases not matched to a gene. There are 17 residues in the CDR3. The germline CDR1 and CDR2 sequences are SGHRS and YFSETQ. The CDR3 region is CASSFGTSGPLGETQYF. The CDR3 DNA follows: TGCGCCAGCAGCTTCGGGACTAGCGGGCCCCTAGGGGAGACCCAGTACTTC.

This chain links TRBV19 with TRBJ2-7; D perhaps matches TRBD1 (5 bases). V shed 5 bases and J shed 4 bases, with 18 bases lying between them. CDR1 and CDR2 (germline): LNHDA, SQIVND (reference sequence). This CDR3 has 15 amino acids. The CDR3 coding sequence is TGTGCCAGTAGTTGGGGCAGCCGGGCCGTTTACGAGCAGTACTTC. The encoded protein is CASSWGSRAVYEQYF.

V gene TRBV7-3 combines with J gene TRBJ2-1, with 9 bases identical to TRBD1. CDR1 is SGHTA, CDR2 FQGTGA, per germline. The V gene end was trimmed by 5 bases and the J gene end by 2 bases; junction bases not matched to a gene: 4. CDR3 length: 15 amino acids. CDR3 sequence: CASSRDRATYNEQFF. The CDR3 region has the DNA TGTGCCAGCAGCCGGGACAGGGCGACCTACAATGAGCAGTTCTTC.

Here the CDR3 reads CASSLVGGFTEAFF. The CDR3 DNA reads as TGTGCCAGCAGCTTAGTAGGGGGATTCACTGAAGCTTTCTTT. The chain couples TRBV13 to TRBJ1-1; perhaps TRBD1 as D (6 bases). The CDR3 contains 14 residues. From germline, CDR1 is PRHDT and CDR2 FYEKMQ (reference sequence). V lost 1 base and J 4 bases, leaving 10 bases between the germline ends.

The chain couples TRBV5-1 to TRBJ2-3; D perhaps matches TRBD2 (6 bases). Per germline, CDR1 SGHRS and CDR2 YFSETQ. This CDR3 is 14 amino acids long. The V gene lost 0 bases and the J gene lost 5 bases, with 10 bases spanning the gap. In nucleotides, the CDR3 is TGCGCCAGCAGCTTGGGTCGGGGGAGAGATACGCAGTATTTT. The encoded protein is CASSLGRGRDTQYF.

The chain combines TRBV5-1 with TRBJ2-5; TRBD2 matches at 7 bases. Germline CDR1 is SGHRS and CDR2 is YFSETQ. V dropped 4 bases and J dropped 7; count of bases not matched to a gene: 10. The CDR3 has 14 amino acids. CDR3 sequence: CASSPGLAEGTQYF. The CDR3 DNA is TGCGCCAGCAGCCCCGGGCTAGCGGAGGGGACCCAGTACTTC.

This clone was counted a single time. The chain carries TRBV5-1 and TRBJ2-1, with 9 positions matching TRBD1. CDR1 SGHRS and CDR2 YFSETQ come from the germline V gene. V was pared by 1 base and J by 6 bases, with 2 bases of the junction left unmatched. CDR3 length: 14 residues. CDR3 DNA: TGCGCCAGCAGCTTGACAGGGGGCATCAATGAGCAGTTCTTC. Protein product: CASSLTGGINEQFF.

CDR3 sequence: CASSLGTDQPQHF. The CDR3 DNA reads TGTGCCAGCAGCCTCGGGACAGATCAGCCCCAGCATTTT. J is TRBJ1-5 and V is TRBV7-2; 7 bases are a match to TRBD1. The CDR3 is made up of 13 amino acids. Germline assignment: CDR1 SGHTA and CDR2 FQGNSA. V dropped 5 bases and J dropped 5; count of bases not matched to a gene: 3.

The chain has TRBV6-6 and TRBJ1-6; D perhaps matches TRBD1 (6 bases). The CDR3 contains 15 residues. CDR1 is MNHNY, CDR2 SVGAGI, per germline (reference sequence). Trimming stripped 2 bases from V and 6 bases from J, with 11 bases between. CDR3: CASSYARGGNSPLHF. CDR3 nucleotides: TGTGCCAGCAGTTACGCCAGAGGGGGTAATTCACCCCTCCACTTT.